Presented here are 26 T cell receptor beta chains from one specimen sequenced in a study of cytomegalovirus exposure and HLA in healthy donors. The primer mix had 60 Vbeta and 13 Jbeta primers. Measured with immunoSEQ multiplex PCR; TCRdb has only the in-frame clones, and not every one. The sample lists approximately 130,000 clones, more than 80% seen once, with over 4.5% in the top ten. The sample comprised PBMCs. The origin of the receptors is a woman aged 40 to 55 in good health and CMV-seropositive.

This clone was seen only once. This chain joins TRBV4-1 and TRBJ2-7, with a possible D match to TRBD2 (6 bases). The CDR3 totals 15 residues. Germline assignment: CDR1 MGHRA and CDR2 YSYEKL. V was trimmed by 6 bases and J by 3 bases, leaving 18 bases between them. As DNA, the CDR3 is TGCGCCAGCAGACAAATCGGAGGGCGTTTCTACGAGCAGTACTTC. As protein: CASRQIGGRFYEQYF.

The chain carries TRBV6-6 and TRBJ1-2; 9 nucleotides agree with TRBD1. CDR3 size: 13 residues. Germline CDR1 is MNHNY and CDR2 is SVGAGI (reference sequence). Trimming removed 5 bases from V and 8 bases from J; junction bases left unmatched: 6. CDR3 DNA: TGTGCCAGCAGTGTCCCGGGACAGGGAGGCTACACCTTC. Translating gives CASSVPGQGGYTF.

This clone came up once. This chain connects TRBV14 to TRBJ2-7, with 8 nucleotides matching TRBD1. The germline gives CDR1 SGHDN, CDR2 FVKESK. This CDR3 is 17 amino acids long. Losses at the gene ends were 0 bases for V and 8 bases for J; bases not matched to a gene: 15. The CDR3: CASSQDLGRTGYLQQYF. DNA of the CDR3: TGTGCCAGCAGCCAAGATCTGGGGAGGACAGGGTATCTCCAGCAGTACTTC.

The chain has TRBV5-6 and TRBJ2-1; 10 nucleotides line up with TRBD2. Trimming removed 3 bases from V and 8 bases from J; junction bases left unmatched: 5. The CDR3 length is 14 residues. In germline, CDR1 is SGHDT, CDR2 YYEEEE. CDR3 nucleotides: TGTGCCAGCAGCTGGGGACTAGCGTCGGATGAGCAGTTCTTC. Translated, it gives CASSWGLASDEQFF.

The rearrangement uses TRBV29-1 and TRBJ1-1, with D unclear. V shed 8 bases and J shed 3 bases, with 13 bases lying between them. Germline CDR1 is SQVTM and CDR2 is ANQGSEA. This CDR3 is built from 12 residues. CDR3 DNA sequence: TGCAGCTTCCGGTCGGGAGACACTGAAGCTTTCTTT. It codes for CSFRSGDTEAFF.

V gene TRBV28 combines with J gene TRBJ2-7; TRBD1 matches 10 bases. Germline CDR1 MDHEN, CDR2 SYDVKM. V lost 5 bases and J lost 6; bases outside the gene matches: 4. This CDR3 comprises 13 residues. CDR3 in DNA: TGTGCCAGCAGTAGGGACAGGGGACGCGAGCAGTACTTC. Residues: CASSRDRGREQYF.

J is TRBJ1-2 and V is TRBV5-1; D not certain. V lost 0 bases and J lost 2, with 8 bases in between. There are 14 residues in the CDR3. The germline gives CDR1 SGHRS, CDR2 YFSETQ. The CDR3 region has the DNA TGCGCCAGCAGCTTGGGGTCGGAGAACTATGGCTACACCTTC. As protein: CASSLGSENYGYTF.

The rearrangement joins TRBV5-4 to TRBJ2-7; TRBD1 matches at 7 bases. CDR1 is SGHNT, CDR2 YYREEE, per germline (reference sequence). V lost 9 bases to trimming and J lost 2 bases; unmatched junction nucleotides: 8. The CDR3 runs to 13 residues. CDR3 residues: CATTGTETYEQYF. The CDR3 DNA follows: TGTGCCACAACCGGGACAGAAACCTACGAGCAGTACTTC.

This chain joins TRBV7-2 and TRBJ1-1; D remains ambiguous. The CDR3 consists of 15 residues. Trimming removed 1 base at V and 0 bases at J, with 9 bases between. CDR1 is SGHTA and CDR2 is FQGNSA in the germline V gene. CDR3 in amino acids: CASSLDNIMNTEAFF. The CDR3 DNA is TGTGCCAGCAGCTTAGACAATATCATGAACACTGAAGCTTTCTTT.

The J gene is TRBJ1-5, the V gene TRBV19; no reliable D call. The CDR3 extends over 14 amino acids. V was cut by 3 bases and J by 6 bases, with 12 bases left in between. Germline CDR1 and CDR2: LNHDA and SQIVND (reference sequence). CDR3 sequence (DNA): TGTGCCAGTAGTATGTGGGGAGGAGGTCAGCCCCAGCATTTT. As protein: CASSMWGGGQPQHF.

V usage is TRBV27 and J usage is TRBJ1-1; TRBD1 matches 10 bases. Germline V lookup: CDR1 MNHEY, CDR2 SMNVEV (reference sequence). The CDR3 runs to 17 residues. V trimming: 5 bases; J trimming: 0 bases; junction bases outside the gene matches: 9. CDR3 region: CASSPTGTGVLNTEAFF. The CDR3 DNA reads TGTGCCAGCAGTCCCACCGGGACAGGGGTCCTGAACACTGAAGCTTTCTTT.

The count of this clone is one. CDR3 protein: CSVEDRGQTNTEAFF. CDR3 in DNA: TGCAGCGTTGAAGACAGGGGGCAAACCAACACTGAAGCTTTCTTT. V gene TRBV29-1 combines with J gene TRBJ1-1; 8 bases align to TRBD1. Germline CDR1 and CDR2: SQVTM and ANQGSEA. There are 15 residues in the CDR3. The junction had 5 bases not matched to a gene; V was cut back by 0 bases and J by 2 bases.

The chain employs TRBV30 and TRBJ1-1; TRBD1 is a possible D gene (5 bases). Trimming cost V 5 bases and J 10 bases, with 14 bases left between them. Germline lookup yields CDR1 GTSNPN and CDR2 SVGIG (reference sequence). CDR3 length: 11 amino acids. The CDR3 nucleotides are TGTGCCTGGTCCGGACACCCTGGAGCTTTCTTT. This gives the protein CAWSGHPGAFF.

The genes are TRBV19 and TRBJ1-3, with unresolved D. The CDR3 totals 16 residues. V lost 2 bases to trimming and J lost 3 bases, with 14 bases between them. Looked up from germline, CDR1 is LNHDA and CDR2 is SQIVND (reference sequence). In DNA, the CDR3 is TGTGCCAGTAGTATACCGGCAGGTTTCGGTGGAAACACCATATATTTT. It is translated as CASSIPAGFGGNTIYF.

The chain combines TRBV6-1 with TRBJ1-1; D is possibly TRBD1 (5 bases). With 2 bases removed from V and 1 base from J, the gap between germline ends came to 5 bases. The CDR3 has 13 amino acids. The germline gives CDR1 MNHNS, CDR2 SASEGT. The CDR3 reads CASSETGNTEAFF. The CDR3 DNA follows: TGTGCCAGCAGTGAAACAGGGAACACTGAAGCTTTCTTT.

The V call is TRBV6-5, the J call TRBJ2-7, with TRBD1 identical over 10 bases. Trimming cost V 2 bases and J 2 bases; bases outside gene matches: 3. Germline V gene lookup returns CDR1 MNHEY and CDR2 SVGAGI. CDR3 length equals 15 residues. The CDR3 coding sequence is TGTGCCAGCAGTTACCGGGGACAGGGGACCTACGAGCAGTACTTC. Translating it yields CASSYRGQGTYEQYF.

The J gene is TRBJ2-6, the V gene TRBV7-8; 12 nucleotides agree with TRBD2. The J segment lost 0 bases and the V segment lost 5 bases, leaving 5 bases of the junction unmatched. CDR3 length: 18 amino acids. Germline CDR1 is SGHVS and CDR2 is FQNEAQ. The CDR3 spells CASSRTSGIPSGANVLTF. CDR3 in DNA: TGTGCCAGCAGCCGGACTAGCGGGATTCCCTCTGGGGCCAACGTCCTGACTTTC.

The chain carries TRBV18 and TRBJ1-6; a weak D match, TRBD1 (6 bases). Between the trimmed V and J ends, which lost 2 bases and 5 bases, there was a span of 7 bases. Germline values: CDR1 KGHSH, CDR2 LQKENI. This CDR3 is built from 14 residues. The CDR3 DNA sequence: TGTGCCAGCTCACCAGGGGGCAATAATTCACCCCTCCACTTT. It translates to CASSPGGNNSPLHF.

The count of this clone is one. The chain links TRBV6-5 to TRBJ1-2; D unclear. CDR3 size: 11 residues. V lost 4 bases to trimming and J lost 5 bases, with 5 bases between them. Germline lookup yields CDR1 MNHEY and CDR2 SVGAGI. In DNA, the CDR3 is TGTGCCAGCAGTTCTGTATATGGCTACACCTTC. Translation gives CASSSVYGYTF.

This chain's CDR3 is CASSLEGVTGAYEQYF. The CDR3 DNA sequence: TGTGCCAGCAGCTTAGAAGGTGTTACGGGAGCGTACGAGCAGTACTTC. This chain links TRBV7-8 with TRBJ2-7; D is perhaps TRBD2 (6 bases). The germline gives CDR1 SGHVS, CDR2 FQNEAQ. V dropped 1 base and J dropped 4 bases, with 17 bases sitting between them. CDR3 length equals 16 residues.

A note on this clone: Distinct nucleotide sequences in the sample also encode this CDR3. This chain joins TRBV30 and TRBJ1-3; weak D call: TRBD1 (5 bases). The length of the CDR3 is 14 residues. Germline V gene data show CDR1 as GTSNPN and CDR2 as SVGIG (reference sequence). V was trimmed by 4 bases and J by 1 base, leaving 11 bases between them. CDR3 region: CAWKTSGSGNTIYF. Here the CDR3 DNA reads TGTGCCTGGAAGACGTCAGGGTCTGGAAACACCATATATTTT.

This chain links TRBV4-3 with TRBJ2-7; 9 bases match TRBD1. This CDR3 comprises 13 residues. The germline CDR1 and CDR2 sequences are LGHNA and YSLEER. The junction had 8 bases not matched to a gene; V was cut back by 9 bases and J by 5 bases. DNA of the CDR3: TGCGCCAGGTGGGACAGGGACTTCCACGAGCAGTACTTC. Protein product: CARWDRDFHEQYF.

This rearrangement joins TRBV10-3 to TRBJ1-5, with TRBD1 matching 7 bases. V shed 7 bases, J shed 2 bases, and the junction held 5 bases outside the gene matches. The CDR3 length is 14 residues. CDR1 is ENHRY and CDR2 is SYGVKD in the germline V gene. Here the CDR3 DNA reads TGTGCCATCAATTCTGACAGGGGCAATCAGCCCCAGCATTTT. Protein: CAINSDRGNQPQHF.

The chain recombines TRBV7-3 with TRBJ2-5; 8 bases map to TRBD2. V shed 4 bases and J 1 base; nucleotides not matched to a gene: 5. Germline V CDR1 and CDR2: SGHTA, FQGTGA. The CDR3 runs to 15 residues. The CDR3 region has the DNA TGTGCCAGCAGCTCCGGACTAGCCGGCCAAGAGACCCAGTACTTC. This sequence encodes CASSSGLAGQETQYF. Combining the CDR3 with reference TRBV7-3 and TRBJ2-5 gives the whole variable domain GAGVSQTPSNKVTEKGKYVELRCDPISGHTALYWYRQSLGQGPEFLIYFQGTGAADDSGLPNDRFFAVRPEGSVSTLKIQRTERGDSAVYLCASSSGLAGQETQYFGPGTRLLVL.

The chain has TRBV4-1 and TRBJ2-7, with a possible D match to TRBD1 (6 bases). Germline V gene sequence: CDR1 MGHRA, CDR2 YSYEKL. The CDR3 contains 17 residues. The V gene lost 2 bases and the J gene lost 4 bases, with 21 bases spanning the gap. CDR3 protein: CASSQPASPGTKYEQYF. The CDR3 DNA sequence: TGCGCCAGCAGCCAACCAGCATCTCCCGGGACAAAATACGAGCAGTACTTC.

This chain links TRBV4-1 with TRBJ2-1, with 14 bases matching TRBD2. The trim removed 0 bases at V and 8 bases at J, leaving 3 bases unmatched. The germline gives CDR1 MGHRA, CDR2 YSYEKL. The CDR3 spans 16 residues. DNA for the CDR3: TGCGCCAGCAGCCAAGAGACTAGCGGGGGGGCTTATGAGCAGTTCTTC. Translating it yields CASSQETSGGAYEQFF.